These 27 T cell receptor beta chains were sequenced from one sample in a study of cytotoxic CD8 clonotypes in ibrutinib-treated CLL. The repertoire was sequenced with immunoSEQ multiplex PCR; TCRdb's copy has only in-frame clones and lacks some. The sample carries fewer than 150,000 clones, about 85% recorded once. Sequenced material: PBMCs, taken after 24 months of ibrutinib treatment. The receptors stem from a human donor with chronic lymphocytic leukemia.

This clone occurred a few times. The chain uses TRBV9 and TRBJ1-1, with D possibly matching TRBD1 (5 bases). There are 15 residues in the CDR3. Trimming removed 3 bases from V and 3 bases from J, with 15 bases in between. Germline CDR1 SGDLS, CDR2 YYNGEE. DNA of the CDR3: TGTGCCAGCAGCGAGGACGCCGGGACTTACACTGAAGCTTTCTTT. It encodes CASSEDAGTYTEAFF.

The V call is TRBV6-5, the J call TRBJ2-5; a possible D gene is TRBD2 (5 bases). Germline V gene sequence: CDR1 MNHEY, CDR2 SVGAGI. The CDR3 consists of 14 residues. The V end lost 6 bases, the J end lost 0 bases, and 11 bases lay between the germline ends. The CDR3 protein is CASRGLQYQETQYF. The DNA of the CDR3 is TGTGCCAGCAGAGGACTGCAGTACCAAGAGACCCAGTACTTC.

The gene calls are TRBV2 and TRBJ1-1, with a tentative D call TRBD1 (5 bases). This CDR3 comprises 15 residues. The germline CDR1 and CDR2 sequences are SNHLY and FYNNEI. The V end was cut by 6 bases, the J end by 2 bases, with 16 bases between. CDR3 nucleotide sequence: TGTGCCAGCAGATCCTCAAGCAGGGCTAACACTGAAGCTTTCTTT. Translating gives CASRSSSRANTEAFF.

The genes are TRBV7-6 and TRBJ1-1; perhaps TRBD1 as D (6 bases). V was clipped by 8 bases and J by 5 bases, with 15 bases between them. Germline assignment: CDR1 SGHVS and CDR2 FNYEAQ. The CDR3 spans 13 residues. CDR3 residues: CASGRQAGTEAFF. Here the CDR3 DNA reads TGTGCCAGCGGCCGACAGGCGGGGACTGAAGCTTTCTTT.

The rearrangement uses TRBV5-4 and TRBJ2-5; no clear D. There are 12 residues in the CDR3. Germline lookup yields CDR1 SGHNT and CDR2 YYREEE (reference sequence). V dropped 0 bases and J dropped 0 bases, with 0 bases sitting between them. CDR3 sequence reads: CASSLDQETQYF. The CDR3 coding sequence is TGTGCCAGCAGCTTGGACCAAGAGACCCAGTACTTC.

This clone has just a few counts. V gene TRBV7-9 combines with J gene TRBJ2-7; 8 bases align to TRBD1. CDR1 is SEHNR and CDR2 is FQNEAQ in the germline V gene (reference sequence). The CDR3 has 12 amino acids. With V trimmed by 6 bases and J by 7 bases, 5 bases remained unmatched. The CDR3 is CASRDREREQYF. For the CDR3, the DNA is TGTGCCAGCAGGGACAGGGAGAGAGAGCAGTACTTC.

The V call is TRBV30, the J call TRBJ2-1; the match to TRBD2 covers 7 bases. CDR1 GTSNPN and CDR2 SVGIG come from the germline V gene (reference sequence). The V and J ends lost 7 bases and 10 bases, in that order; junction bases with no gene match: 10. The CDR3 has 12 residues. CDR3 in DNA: TGTGCCTTCCCCGAGTGGGGGGGGGAGCAGTTCTTC. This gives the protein CAFPEWGGEQFF.

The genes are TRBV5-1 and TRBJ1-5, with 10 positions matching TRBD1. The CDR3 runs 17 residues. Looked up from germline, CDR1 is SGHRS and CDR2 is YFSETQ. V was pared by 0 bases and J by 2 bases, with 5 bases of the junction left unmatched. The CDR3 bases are TGCGCCAGCAGCTTGGGATCCGGGACAGGGGGCAATCAGCCCCAGCATTTT. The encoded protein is CASSLGSGTGGNQPQHF.

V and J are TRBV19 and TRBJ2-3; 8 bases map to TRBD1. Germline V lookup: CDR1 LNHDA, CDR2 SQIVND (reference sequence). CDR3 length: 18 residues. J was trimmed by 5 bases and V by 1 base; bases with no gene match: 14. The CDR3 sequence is CASSIGFGRQGSRDTQYF. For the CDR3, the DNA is TGTGCCAGTAGTATAGGGTTCGGGAGACAGGGGTCCAGAGATACGCAGTATTTT.

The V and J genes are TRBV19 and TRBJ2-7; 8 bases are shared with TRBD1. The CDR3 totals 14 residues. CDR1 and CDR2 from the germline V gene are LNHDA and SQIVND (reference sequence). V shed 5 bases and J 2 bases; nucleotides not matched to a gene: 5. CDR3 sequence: CASSPRQGTYEQYF. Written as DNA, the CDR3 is TGTGCCAGTAGTCCCCGACAGGGGACCTACGAGCAGTACTTC.

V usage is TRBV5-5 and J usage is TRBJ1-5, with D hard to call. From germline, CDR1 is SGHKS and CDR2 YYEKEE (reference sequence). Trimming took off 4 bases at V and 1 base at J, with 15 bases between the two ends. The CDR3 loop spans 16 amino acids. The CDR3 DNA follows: TGTGCCAGCAGCACATCTCGATGGGCGAGCAATCAGCCCCAGCATTTT. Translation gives CASSTSRWASNQPQHF. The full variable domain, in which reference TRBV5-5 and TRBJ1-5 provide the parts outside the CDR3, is DAGVTQSPTHLIKTRGQQVTLRCSPISGHKSVSWYQQVLGQGPQFIFQYYEKEERGRGNFPDRFSARQFPNYSSELNVNALLLGDSALYLCASSTSRWASNQPQHFGDGTRLSIL.

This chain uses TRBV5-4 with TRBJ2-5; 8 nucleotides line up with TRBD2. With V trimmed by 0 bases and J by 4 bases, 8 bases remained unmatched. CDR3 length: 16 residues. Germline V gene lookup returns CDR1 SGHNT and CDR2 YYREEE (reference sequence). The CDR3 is CASSLEAWAGGETQYF. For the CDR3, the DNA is TGTGCCAGCAGCTTGGAGGCCTGGGCGGGGGGAGAGACCCAGTACTTC.

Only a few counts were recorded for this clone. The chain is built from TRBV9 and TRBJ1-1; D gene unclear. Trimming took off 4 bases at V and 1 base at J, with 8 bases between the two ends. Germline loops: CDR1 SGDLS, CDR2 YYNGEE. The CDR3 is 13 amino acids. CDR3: CASSLRPNTEAFF. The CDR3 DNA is TGTGCCAGCAGCCTCCGCCCGAACACTGAAGCTTTCTTT.

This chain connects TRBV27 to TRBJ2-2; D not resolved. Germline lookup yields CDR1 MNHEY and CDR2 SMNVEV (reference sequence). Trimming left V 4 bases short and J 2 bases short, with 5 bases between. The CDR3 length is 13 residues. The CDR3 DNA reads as TGTGCCAGCAGTTCCATTAACACCGGGGAGCTGTTTTTT. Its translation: CASSSINTGELFF.

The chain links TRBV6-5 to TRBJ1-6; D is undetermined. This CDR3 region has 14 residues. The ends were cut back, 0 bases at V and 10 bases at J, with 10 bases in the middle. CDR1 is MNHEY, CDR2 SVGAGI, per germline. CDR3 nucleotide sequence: TGTGCCAGCAGTTACTCGAGCATTGGGTCACCCCTCCACTTT. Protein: CASSYSSIGSPLHF.

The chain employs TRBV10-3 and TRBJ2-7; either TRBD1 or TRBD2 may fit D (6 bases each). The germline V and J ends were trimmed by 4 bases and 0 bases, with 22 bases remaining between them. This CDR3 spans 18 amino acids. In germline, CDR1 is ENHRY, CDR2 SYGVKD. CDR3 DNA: TGTGCCATCAGTGTAGGGGGGCCGGGACAACCAAACTCCTACGAGCAGTACTTC. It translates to CAISVGGPGQPNSYEQYF.

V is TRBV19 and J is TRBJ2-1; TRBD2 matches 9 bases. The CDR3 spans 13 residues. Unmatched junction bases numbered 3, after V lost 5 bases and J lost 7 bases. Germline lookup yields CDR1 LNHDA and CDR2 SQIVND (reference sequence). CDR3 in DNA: TGTGCCAGTAGTTTGACTAGCGGTAATGAGCAGTTCTTC. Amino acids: CASSLTSGNEQFF.

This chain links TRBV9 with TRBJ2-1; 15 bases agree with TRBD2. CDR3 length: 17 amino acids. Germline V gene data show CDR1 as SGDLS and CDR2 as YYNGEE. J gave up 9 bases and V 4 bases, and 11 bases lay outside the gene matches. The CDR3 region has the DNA TGTGCCAGCAGCTCCCGGACTAGCGGGGGGGCGGTCGGTGAGCAGTTCTTC. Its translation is CASSSRTSGGAVGEQFF.

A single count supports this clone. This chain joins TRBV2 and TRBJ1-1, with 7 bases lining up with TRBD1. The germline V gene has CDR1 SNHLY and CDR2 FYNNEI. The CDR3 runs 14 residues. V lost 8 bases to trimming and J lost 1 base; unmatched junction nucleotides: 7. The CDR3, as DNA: TGTGCCAGCTCCTGGGACAGAACGAACACTGAAGCTTTCTTT. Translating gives CASSWDRTNTEAFF.

Here the CDR3 reads CSAEQANEQFF. CDR3 coding DNA: TGCAGTGCCGAACAGGCCAATGAGCAGTTCTTC. V and J are TRBV20-1 and TRBJ2-1; D might be TRBD1 (5 bases). This CDR3 region has 11 residues. From germline, CDR1 is DFQATT and CDR2 SNEGSKA (reference sequence). The V and J ends lost 6 bases and 6 bases respectively, with 9 bases between them.

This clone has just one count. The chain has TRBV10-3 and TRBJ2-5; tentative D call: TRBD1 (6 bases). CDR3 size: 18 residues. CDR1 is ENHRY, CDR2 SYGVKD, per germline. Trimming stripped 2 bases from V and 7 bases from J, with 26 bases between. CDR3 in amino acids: CAISELVRGAPPPGTQYF. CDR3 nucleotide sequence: TGTGCCATCAGTGAGCTGGTCAGGGGCGCGCCCCCCCCGGGGACCCAGTACTTC.

Here the CDR3 DNA reads TGCGCCAGCAGCTTAGACCCTAGCGGGGGGGCCGGAGATACGCAGTATTTT. It yields the protein CASSLDPSGGAGDTQYF. The chain couples TRBV5-1 to TRBJ2-3; 12 nucleotides align to TRBD2. Germline values: CDR1 SGHRS, CDR2 YFSETQ. Unmatched junction bases numbered 9, after V lost 2 bases and J lost 5 bases. The CDR3 extends over 17 amino acids.

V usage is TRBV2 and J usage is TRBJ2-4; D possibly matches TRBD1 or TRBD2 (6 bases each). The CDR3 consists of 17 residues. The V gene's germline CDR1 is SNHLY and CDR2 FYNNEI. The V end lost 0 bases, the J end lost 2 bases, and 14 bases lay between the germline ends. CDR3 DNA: TGTGCCAGCAGTGAAGCGGAGGTGGGGGGCTCCAAAAACATTCAGTACTTC. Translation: CASSEAEVGGSKNIQYF. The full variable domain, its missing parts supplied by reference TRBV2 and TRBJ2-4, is EPEVTQTPSHQVTQMGQEVILRCVPISNHLYFYWYRQILGQKVEFLVSFYNNEISEKSEIFDDQFSVERPDGSNFTLKIRSTKLEDSAMYFCASSEAEVGGSKNIQYFGAGTRLSVL.

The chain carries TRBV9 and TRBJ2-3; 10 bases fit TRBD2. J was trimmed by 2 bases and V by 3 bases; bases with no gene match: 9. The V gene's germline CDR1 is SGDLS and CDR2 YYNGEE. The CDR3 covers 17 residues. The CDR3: CASSGTSGGDFTDTQYF. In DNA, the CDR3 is TGTGCCAGCAGCGGGACGAGCGGGGGGGACTTCACAGATACGCAGTATTTT.

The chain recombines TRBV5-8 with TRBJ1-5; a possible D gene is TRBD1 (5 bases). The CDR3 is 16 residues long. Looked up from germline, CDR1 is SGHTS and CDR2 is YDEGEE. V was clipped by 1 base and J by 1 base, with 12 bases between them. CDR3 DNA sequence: TGTGCCAGCAGCTTGCTCAGGGTCTTAAGCAATCAGCCCCAGCATTTT. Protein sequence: CASSLLRVLSNQPQHF.

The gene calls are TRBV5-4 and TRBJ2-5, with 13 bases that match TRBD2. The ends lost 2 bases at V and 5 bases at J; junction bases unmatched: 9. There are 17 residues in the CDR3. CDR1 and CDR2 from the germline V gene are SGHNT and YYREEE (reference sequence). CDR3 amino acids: CASSFDGEGLAGETQYF. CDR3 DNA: TGTGCCAGCAGCTTCGATGGGGAGGGACTAGCGGGGGAGACCCAGTACTTC. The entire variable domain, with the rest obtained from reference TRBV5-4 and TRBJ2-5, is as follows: ETGVTQSPTHLIKTRGQQVTLRCSSQSGHNTVSWYQQALGQGPQFIFQYYREEENGRGNFPPRFSGLQFPNYSSELNVNALELDDSALYLCASSFDGEGLAGETQYFGPGTRLLVL.

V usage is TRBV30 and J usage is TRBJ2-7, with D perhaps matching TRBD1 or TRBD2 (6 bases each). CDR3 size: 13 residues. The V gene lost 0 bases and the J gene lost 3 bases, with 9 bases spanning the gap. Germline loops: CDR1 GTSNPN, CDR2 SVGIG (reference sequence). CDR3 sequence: CAWSVQGLYEQYF. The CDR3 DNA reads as TGTGCCTGGAGTGTACAGGGACTCTACGAGCAGTACTTC.